Shown below are 26 T cell receptor beta chains from a single sample sequenced in a study of T-cell memory formation after mild COVID-19. One entry per CDR3 protein, called by TCRdb with MiXCR from the 5' RACE reads. The data contain about 190,000 distinct CDR3 sequences, around 19% of them singletons. Sequenced input: PBMCs or a T cell subset sorted from them (not recorded which). These receptors were collected from an adult woman who had mild COVID-19 (a few samples of this study predate the infection). Cell type and time point are not known.

The chain employs TRBV18 and TRBJ2-5; no firm D call. From germline, CDR1 is KGHSH and CDR2 LQKENI. The CDR3 length is 12 residues. V lost 1 base to trimming and J lost 5 bases, with 5 bases between them. This chain's CDR3 is CASSPQTETQYF. CDR3 coding DNA: TGTGCCAGCTCACCACAAACCGAGACCCAGTACTTC.

The rearrangement links TRBV9 to TRBJ2-1; 12 positions agree with TRBD2. The germline gives CDR1 SGDLS, CDR2 YYNGEE. The junction had 15 bases not matched to a gene; V was cut back by 7 bases and J by 4 bases. CDR3 size: 18 residues. CDR3 protein: CASGRTSGKLGGYNEQFF. The CDR3 bases are TGTGCCAGCGGCCGGACTAGCGGGAAGCTCGGGGGGTACAATGAGCAGTTCTTC.

This clonotype was seen a handful of times. In DNA form, the CDR3 reads TGTGCCAGTAGAGAACAGGGGTACGGGAACGAGCAGTACTTC. This translates into CASREQGYGNEQYF. The genes are TRBV19 and TRBJ2-7, with TRBD1 matching over 7 bases. The CDR3 is made up of 14 amino acids. V lost 6 bases and J lost 5; bases outside the gene matches: 10. CDR1 LNHDA and CDR2 SQIVND come from the germline V gene (reference sequence).

This clonotype was seen a few times. This chain links TRBV5-6 with TRBJ2-6, with D perhaps assigned TRBD1 or TRBD2 (5 bases each). The germline gives CDR1 SGHDT, CDR2 YYEEEE. The CDR3 loop spans 15 amino acids. The V and J ends lost 4 bases and 9 bases respectively, with 17 bases between them. The CDR3 loop reads CASSPDLGENNVLTF. The CDR3 bases are TGTGCCAGCAGCCCTGATTTAGGGGAGAACAACGTCCTGACTTTC.

This clonotype turned up a few times. The chain employs TRBV5-1 and TRBJ1-6, with 8 nucleotides matching TRBD1. The CDR3 is made up of 13 amino acids. Germline V CDR1 and CDR2: SGHRS, YFSETQ. V lost 6 bases to trimming and J lost 10 bases; unmatched junction nucleotides: 6. CDR3 coding DNA: TGCGCCAGCACGGACAGGGAAAAATCACCCCTCCACTTT. It is translated as CASTDREKSPLHF. The whole variable domain, filled in from reference TRBV5-1 and TRBJ1-6, reads KAGVTQTPRYLIKTRGQQVTLSCSPISGHRSVSWYQQTPGQGLQFLFEYFSETQRNKGNFPGRFSGRQFSNSRSEMNVSTLELGDSALYLCASTDREKSPLHFGNGTRLTVT.

The chain uses TRBV14 and TRBJ1-1; 9 bases match TRBD1. CDR3 size: 12 residues. CDR1 SGHDN and CDR2 FVKESK come from the germline V gene. The trim removed 6 bases at V and 11 bases at J, leaving 7 bases unmatched. DNA of the CDR3: TGTGCCAGCAGACTCGGGACAGGGCGGGCTTTCTTT. This sequence encodes CASRLGTGRAFF.

This clonotype was seen at least ten times. V is TRBV12-3 or TRBV12-4 and J is TRBJ1-1, with D unresolved. V was trimmed by 5 bases and J by 5 bases, leaving 3 bases between them. The CDR3 consists of 10 residues. CDR3 sequence reads: CASSITEAFF. The CDR3 bases are TGTGCCAGCAGTATTACTGAAGCTTTCTTT.

In this sample, this clonotype turned up a few times. The chain employs TRBV29-1 and TRBJ2-3; D not resolved. The germline V and J ends were trimmed by 2 bases and 0 bases, with 12 bases remaining between them. The CDR3 is 15 amino acids. Germline V gene data show CDR1 as SQVTM and CDR2 as ANQGSEA. The CDR3 reads CSVETRRSSTDTQYF. CDR3 coding DNA: TGCAGCGTTGAAACTCGGCGGTCTAGCACAGATACGCAGTATTTT.

This clonotype was seen more than once but under ten times. V and J are TRBV19 and TRBJ2-1; D is possibly TRBD2 (6 bases). The CDR3 has 16 residues. V was cut by 6 bases and J by 6 bases, with 21 bases left in between. Per the germline V gene, CDR1 is LNHDA and CDR2 is SQIVND (reference sequence). The CDR3 DNA is TGTGCCAGTAGCTTACCTCCGCGGGGACCAGGCAATGAGCAGTTCTTC. This codes for CASSLPPRGPGNEQFF.

The rearrangement uses TRBV4-3 and TRBJ1-2; TRBD1 is a possible D gene (6 bases). Germline V gene data show CDR1 as LGHNA and CDR2 as YSLEER. The V gene lost 2 bases and the J gene lost 8 bases, with 21 bases spanning the gap. There are 16 residues in the CDR3. The CDR3 loop is CASSQNAQGIGQGYTF. CDR3 DNA: TGCGCCAGCAGCCAAAACGCACAGGGAATCGGGCAGGGCTACACCTTC.

This clonotype showed up many times. J is TRBJ1-6 and V is TRBV30; D gene uncertain. V was shortened by 0 bases and J by 5 bases, with 14 bases between the two germline ends. In germline, CDR1 is GTSNPN, CDR2 SVGIG (reference sequence). The length of the CDR3 is 16 residues. This CDR3 reads CAWSVQVIGNNSPLHF. The CDR3 nucleotides are TGTGCCTGGAGTGTTCAGGTTATTGGAAATAATTCACCCCTCCACTTT.

This clonotype was recorded a few times. This chain links TRBV2 with TRBJ1-6; TRBD1 agrees at 7 bases. The CDR3 length is 18 residues. The junction had 10 bases not matched to a gene; V was cut back by 5 bases and J by 0 bases. CDR1 and CDR2 from the germline V gene are SNHLY and FYNNEI. The CDR3 DNA reads as TGTGCCAGCAGTTTTCGGACAGGCGATAGCTCCTATAATTCACCCCTCCACTTT. Its translation is CASSFRTGDSSYNSPLHF.

This clonotype was observed a handful of times. The rearrangement uses TRBV7-9 and TRBJ2-7, with 11 bases lining up with TRBD1. CDR1 and CDR2 from the germline V gene are SEHNR and FQNEAQ (reference sequence). The CDR3 is 17 amino acids. Germline trimming cut 4 bases from V and 0 bases from J; bases unmatched to any gene: 8. The CDR3, as DNA: TGTGCCAGCAGCTCAGAGGGACAGGGGGTGAGCTCCTACGAGCAGTACTTC. This encodes CASSSEGQGVSSYEQYF.

This clonotype occurred a few times. DNA of the CDR3: TGTGCCAGCAGCCCCTTAGCCGGGGGGGGTGAGCAGTTCTTC. Translated: CASSPLAGGGEQFF. This chain links TRBV3-1 with TRBJ2-1; 8 nucleotides agree with TRBD2. V lost 4 bases, J lost 9 bases, and 8 bases stayed unmatched. The CDR3 totals 14 residues. The germline CDR1 and CDR2 sequences are LGHDT and YNNKEL (reference sequence).

The genes are TRBV6-2 or TRBV6-3 and TRBJ2-7; 7 nucleotides agree with TRBD1. The V segment lost 2 bases and the J segment 1 base; nucleotides outside the gene matches: 5. The germline V gene has CDR1 MNHEY and CDR2 SVGEGT. This CDR3 has 15 residues. The CDR3 loop is CASSYDRDRSYEQYF. The CDR3 DNA is TGTGCCAGCAGTTACGATCGGGACAGATCCTACGAGCAGTACTTC.

The chain carries TRBV29-1 and TRBJ2-1; 8 positions match TRBD2. Germline CDR1 reads SQVTM; CDR2 reads ANQGSEA. V lost 3 bases, J lost 9 bases, and 4 bases stayed unmatched. The CDR3 consists of 12 residues. This CDR3 reads CSVDPGGGEQFF. DNA for the CDR3: TGCAGCGTTGACCCGGGAGGGGGTGAGCAGTTCTTC.

The chain is built from TRBV12-3 or TRBV12-4 and TRBJ2-5, with a weak D call TRBD1 (6 bases). This CDR3 contains 16 residues. The ends were cut back, 3 bases at V and 2 bases at J, with 16 bases in the middle. This CDR3 is CASSFGAGTPQETQYF. Written as DNA, the CDR3 is TGTGCCAGCAGTTTCGGGGCAGGGACACCTCAAGAGACCCAGTACTTC.

There are many counts of this clonotype. The V gene is TRBV18, the J gene TRBJ2-3; 8 nucleotides line up with TRBD1. J was trimmed by 3 bases and V by 2 bases; bases with no gene match: 1. The germline V gene has CDR1 KGHSH and CDR2 LQKENI. This CDR3 region has 14 residues. As DNA, the CDR3 is TGTGCCAGCTCACCAGGACAGGGTACAGATACGCAGTATTTT. Translated: CASSPGQGTDTQYF.

This chain uses TRBV7-9 with TRBJ2-2; 8 nucleotides align to TRBD1. The CDR3 is made up of 17 amino acids. The junction had 3 bases not matched to a gene; V was cut back by 0 bases and J by 0 bases. Per germline, CDR1 SEHNR and CDR2 FQNEAQ (reference sequence). The CDR3 sequence is CASSLAPRGPNTGELFF. The CDR3 DNA sequence: TGTGCCAGCAGCTTAGCGCCCAGGGGGCCGAACACCGGGGAGCTGTTTTTT.

This clonotype has just a few counts. The chain couples TRBV24-1 to TRBJ2-1, with 10 bases matching TRBD2. From germline, CDR1 is KGHDR and CDR2 SFDVKD. This CDR3 region has 17 residues. The V and J ends lost 3 bases and 6 bases, in that order; junction bases with no gene match: 10. The CDR3 spells CATSDPSGRAPSNEQFF. The CDR3 DNA follows: TGTGCCACCAGTGATCCCAGCGGGAGGGCCCCAAGCAATGAGCAGTTCTTC.

This clonotype turned up a few times. V gene TRBV19 combines with J gene TRBJ2-5; 9 bases are shared with TRBD1. Germline loops: CDR1 LNHDA, CDR2 SQIVND (reference sequence). The ends lost 5 bases at V and 5 bases at J; junction bases unmatched: 9. The CDR3 runs 15 residues. The DNA of the CDR3 is TGTGCCAGTAGTCATCGACAGGGGGTCGTCGAGACCCAGTACTTC. Its protein is CASSHRQGVVETQYF.

This clonotype was recorded a few times. The chain links TRBV18 to TRBJ1-1; D possibly corresponds to TRBD1 (6 bases). Trimming stripped 2 bases from V and 1 base from J, with 17 bases between. The CDR3 sequence is 17 residues long. Germline-derived CDR1 and CDR2 are KGHSH and LQKENI. As DNA, the CDR3 is TGTGCCAGCTCACCAAGGACAATAGGGGGGGAGAACACTGAAGCTTTCTTT. This encodes CASSPRTIGGENTEAFF.

This clonotype was found a few times. The V gene is TRBV6-6, the J gene TRBJ1-1; 7 positions agree with TRBD1. The germline gives CDR1 MNHNY, CDR2 SVGAGI (reference sequence). The CDR3 is made up of 14 amino acids. J was trimmed by 5 bases and V by 2 bases; bases with no gene match: 5. CDR3 coding DNA: TGTGCCAGCAGTTACCCCGACAGGGAAACTGAAGCTTTCTTT. Encoded protein: CASSYPDRETEAFF.

The table lists this clonotype with a few counts. The chain joins TRBV7-3 to TRBJ1-2; D not certain. Germline lookup yields CDR1 SGHTA and CDR2 FQGTGA. The V end lost 2 bases, the J end lost 3 bases, and 10 bases lay between the germline ends. This CDR3 is 14 amino acids long. CDR3 coding DNA: TGTGCCAGCAGCTTATCGTCAACCGACTATGGCTACACCTTC. Encoded protein: CASSLSSTDYGYTF.

This clonotype showed up just a few times. V usage is TRBV7-2 and J usage is TRBJ1-2; the D is unclear. Trimming stripped 0 bases from V and 2 bases from J, with 10 bases between. Germline V gives CDR1 SGHTA, CDR2 FQGNSA. The CDR3 is 15 residues long. This CDR3 is CASSLAWGENYGYTF. For the CDR3, the DNA is TGTGCCAGCAGCTTAGCGTGGGGAGAAAACTATGGCTACACCTTC.

This clonotype occurred a few times. The CDR3 bases are TGTGCCAGCAGTTACTTGACGGTCCTCATGAACACTGAAGCTTTCTTT. Translating gives CASSYLTVLMNTEAFF. The chain couples TRBV6-6 to TRBJ1-1, with D uncertain. With 1 base removed from V and 0 bases from J, the gap between germline ends came to 12 bases. CDR3 length: 16 amino acids. From germline, CDR1 is MNHNY and CDR2 SVGAGI (reference sequence).